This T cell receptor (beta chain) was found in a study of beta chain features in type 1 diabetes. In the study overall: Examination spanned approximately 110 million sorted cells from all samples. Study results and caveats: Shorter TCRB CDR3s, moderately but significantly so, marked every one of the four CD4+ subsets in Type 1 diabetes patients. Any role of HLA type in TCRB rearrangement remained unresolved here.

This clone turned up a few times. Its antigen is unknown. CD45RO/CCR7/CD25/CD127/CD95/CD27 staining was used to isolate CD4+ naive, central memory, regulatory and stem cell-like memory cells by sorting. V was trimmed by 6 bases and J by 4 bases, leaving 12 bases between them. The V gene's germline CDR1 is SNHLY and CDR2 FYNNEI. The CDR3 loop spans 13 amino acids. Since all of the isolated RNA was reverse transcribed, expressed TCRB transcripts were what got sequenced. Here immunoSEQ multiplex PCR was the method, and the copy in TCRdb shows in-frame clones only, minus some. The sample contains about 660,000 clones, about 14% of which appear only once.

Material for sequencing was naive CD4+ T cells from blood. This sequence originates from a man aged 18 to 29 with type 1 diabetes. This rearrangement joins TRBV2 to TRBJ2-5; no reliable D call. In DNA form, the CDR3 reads TGTGCCAGCAGGAGAGAGATTGGAGAGACCCAGTACTTC. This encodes CASRREIGETQYF. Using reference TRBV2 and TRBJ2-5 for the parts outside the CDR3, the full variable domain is EPEVTQTPSHQVTQMGQEVILRCVPISNHLYFYWYRQILGQKVEFLVSFYNNEISEKSEIFDDQFSVERPDGSNFTLKIRSTKLEDSAMYFCASRREIGETQYFGPGTRLLVL.